Each of the 18 T cell receptor beta chains below was sequenced from the same sample in a study of Tregs in tolerant kidney transplant recipients. TCRdb's table, derived via immunoSEQ multiplex PCR, lists solely in-frame clones and lacks some. Among 95,000 to 120,000 clones, 90% were seen once, and the ten largest hold about 0.31%. Sequences were derived from CD4+ T cells from blood, sampled before the transplant. The receptors derive from a human donor who received a combined kidney and bone marrow transplant.

V gene TRBV7-2 combines with J gene TRBJ2-3, with D unresolved. Germline values: CDR1 SGHTA, CDR2 FQGNSA. CDR3 size: 13 residues. Trimming shortened V by 5 bases and J by 2 bases, and 8 bases separated the two germline ends. In DNA form, the CDR3 reads TGTGCCAGCAGCCCCCTCTCCACAGATACGCAGTATTTT. This encodes CASSPLSTDTQYF.

The V call is TRBV2, the J call TRBJ2-7; 7 bases agree with TRBD2. The CDR3 runs to 14 residues. Germline values: CDR1 SNHLY, CDR2 FYNNEI. V was clipped by 7 bases and J by 0 bases; unmatched bases: 6. The CDR3 sequence is CASILAENSYEQYF. CDR3 in DNA: TGTGCCAGCATTCTAGCGGAAAACTCCTACGAGCAGTACTTC.

The chain employs TRBV28 and TRBJ2-7; D is perhaps TRBD2 (6 bases). The germline CDR1 and CDR2 sequences are MDHEN and SYDVKM. The CDR3 has 15 residues. Trimming pared 5 bases from V and 0 bases from J, leaving 14 bases between. The CDR3 loop is CASSVSGSLSYEQYF. CDR3 DNA sequence: TGTGCCAGCAGTGTTAGCGGATCCCTCTCCTACGAGCAGTACTTC.

The chain links TRBV19 to TRBJ2-3; 13 nucleotides match TRBD2. After removal of 6 bases from V and 6 bases from J, the junction contained 6 bases not matched to a gene. This CDR3 has 15 residues. Germline V gene sequence: CDR1 LNHDA, CDR2 SQIVND (reference sequence). The CDR3 is CASRGLAGPADTQYF. In nucleotides, the CDR3 is TGTGCCAGTAGGGGACTAGCGGGGCCCGCGGATACGCAGTATTTT.

In its sample, this clone was seen a few times. The chain has TRBV14 and TRBJ2-1; D remains unclear. Germline CDR1 SGHDN, CDR2 FVKESK. V shed 4 bases and J shed 1 base, with 2 bases lying between them. CDR3 length equals 12 residues. The CDR3 reads CASSLSYNEQFF. CDR3 DNA: TGTGCCAGCAGCCTATCCTACAATGAGCAGTTCTTC.

The genes are TRBV7-2 and TRBJ2-7; 9 bases line up with TRBD2. With 2 bases clipped from V and 6 bases from J, the junction kept 8 bases outside the gene matches. CDR1 is SGHTA, CDR2 FQGNSA, per germline. The length of the CDR3 is 15 residues. The CDR3 loop reads CASSLLAGTLSEQYF. The CDR3 bases are TGTGCCAGCAGCTTACTAGCGGGGACCCTTTCCGAGCAGTACTTC.

This clone was counted a single time. The chain is built from TRBV6-5 and TRBJ1-3; perhaps TRBD1 as D (5 bases). The CDR3 spans 11 residues. Germline V gene lookup returns CDR1 MNHEY and CDR2 SVGAGI. The germline V and J ends were trimmed by 6 bases and 8 bases, with 8 bases remaining between them. The chain's CDR3 is CASRGRDTIYF. Here the CDR3 DNA reads TGTGCCAGCAGGGGCAGGGACACCATATATTTT.

J is TRBJ1-5 and V is TRBV19, with 7 positions matching TRBD1. The CDR3 is made up of 14 amino acids. The ends lost 7 bases at V and 6 bases at J; junction bases unmatched: 9. Germline CDR1 LNHDA, CDR2 SQIVND (reference sequence). The CDR3, as DNA: TGTGCCAGTAACCTCCAGGGGGGAGGTCAGCCCCAGCATTTT. Translation: CASNLQGGGQPQHF.

The rearrangement joins TRBV7-9 to TRBJ1-5, with 10 bases identical to TRBD1. Germline assignment: CDR1 SEHNR and CDR2 FQNEAQ (reference sequence). Trimming removed 4 bases from V and 2 bases from J; junction bases left unmatched: 5. This CDR3 region has 16 residues. The CDR3 spells CASSSQTGGGNQPQHF. The CDR3 DNA sequence: TGTGCCAGCAGCTCCCAGACAGGGGGCGGCAATCAGCCCCAGCATTTT.

The CDR3 is CASSRAREPRETQYF. The CDR3 bases are TGTGCCAGTAGTAGGGCCCGGGAACCTAGAGAGACCCAGTACTTC. The chain employs TRBV19 and TRBJ2-5, with D maybe TRBD2 (5 bases). The germline gives CDR1 LNHDA, CDR2 SQIVND (reference sequence). This CDR3 comprises 15 residues. V lost 4 bases to trimming and J lost 4 bases, with 16 bases between them.

V and J are TRBV5-6 and TRBJ1-2; a weak D match, TRBD1 (6 bases). This CDR3 region has 15 residues. The germline gives CDR1 SGHDT, CDR2 YYEEEE. V gave up 3 bases and J gave up 8 bases, with 20 bases separating them. This chain's CDR3 is CASSSQGRDSLGYTF. Written as DNA, the CDR3 is TGTGCCAGCAGCTCCCAGGGGAGGGACTCGTTGGGCTACACCTTC.

The chain has TRBV5-6 and TRBJ2-7; 7 bases align to TRBD1. The CDR3 has 14 residues. Unmatched junction bases numbered 9, after V lost 2 bases and J lost 7 bases. Germline V gene data show CDR1 as SGHDT and CDR2 as YYEEEE. CDR3 residues: CASSLYRGDREQYF. The CDR3 DNA reads TGTGCCAGCAGCTTATACAGGGGCGACAGGGAGCAGTACTTC.

This clone was counted a single time. The chain joins TRBV7-2 to TRBJ1-3; 9 nucleotides match TRBD1. The ends lost 5 bases at V and 1 base at J; junction bases unmatched: 6. There are 16 residues in the CDR3. Germline CDR1 SGHTA, CDR2 FQGNSA. The CDR3 here is CASSQGQGASGNTIYF. The CDR3 nucleotides read TGTGCCAGCAGCCAGGGACAGGGTGCTTCTGGAAACACCATATATTTT.

J is TRBJ2-5 and V is TRBV11-2, with TRBD1 matching over 7 bases. Trimming at V came to 0 bases and at J to 5 bases, leaving 3 bases not matched to a gene. The CDR3 is 14 residues long. Germline values: CDR1 SGHAT, CDR2 FQNNGV. CDR3 region: CASSLDGTEETQYF. The CDR3 coding sequence is TGTGCCAGCAGCTTAGATGGGACAGAGGAGACCCAGTACTTC. Drawing the rest from reference TRBV11-2 and TRBJ2-5, the complete variable domain is EAGVAQSPRYKIIEKRQSVAFWCNPISGHATLYWYQQILGQGPKLLIQFQNNGVVDDSQLPKDRFSAERLKGVDSTLKIQPAKLEDSAVYLCASSLDGTEETQYFGPGTRLLVL.

This clone turned up a few times. The chain recombines TRBV29-1 with TRBJ1-2, with TRBD1 identical over 8 bases. V lost 6 bases to trimming and J lost 8 bases; unmatched junction nucleotides: 5. The CDR3 is 11 amino acids. Germline CDR1 and CDR2: SQVTM and ANQGSEA. The CDR3 protein is CSVTSGGGYTF. The CDR3 DNA is TGCAGCGTGACCTCAGGGGGCGGCTACACCTTC.

This chain connects TRBV29-1 to TRBJ2-1, with 14 bases identical to TRBD2. Trimming removed 6 bases from V and 9 bases from J; junction bases left unmatched: 10. CDR3 length: 15 residues. Germline loops: CDR1 SQVTM, CDR2 ANQGSEA. The CDR3 sequence: CSVATGTSGSVEQFF. CDR3 nucleotide sequence: TGCAGCGTCGCAACCGGGACTAGCGGGAGTGTTGAGCAGTTCTTC.

This chain connects TRBV4-1 to TRBJ2-5; the D is unclear. The ends were cut back, 3 bases at V and 3 bases at J, with 8 bases in the middle. The CDR3 spans 13 residues. Germline V gene data show CDR1 as MGHRA and CDR2 as YSYEKL. DNA of the CDR3: TGCGCCAGCAGCCAGACTGGAGAAGAGACCCAGTACTTC. This translates into CASSQTGEETQYF.

The CDR3 nucleotides are TGTGCCAGCTCACCACTGGCAGGGGTGGGCTACAATGAGCAGTTCTTC. As protein: CASSPLAGVGYNEQFF. The J gene is TRBJ2-1, the V gene TRBV18; tentative D call: TRBD1 (6 bases). The V gene lost 1 base and the J gene lost 3 bases, with 13 bases spanning the gap. The CDR3 covers 16 residues. Germline values: CDR1 KGHSH, CDR2 LQKENI.